In this sample, the clone carrying this T cell receptor (beta chain) turned up a few times. The CDR3 is made up of 16 amino acids. From germline, CDR1 is GTSNPN and CDR2 SVGIG (reference sequence). Trimming removed 4 bases from V and 7 bases from J; junction bases left unmatched: 17. This specimen belongs to a study of shared T cell receptors in the human thymus. This table comes from immunoSEQ multiplex PCR, and its TCRdb copy is limited to in-frame clones, with some not included. Of about 660,000 clones in the sample, 85% to 90% were seen once. These data are also associated with another study on human thymus T cells. That publication notes: During corrective heart surgery, resections were taken, and the thymus tissue came from them. Thymic and blood repertoires appeared to carry a bias in their V and J gene usage. Highly overlapping thymic repertoires among unrelated individuals were reported in related research.

J is TRBJ2-7 and V is TRBV30; 9 bases match TRBD1. This TCR was recovered from a boy under three years old with a congenital heart defect. Material: thymocytes. The CDR3 DNA reads as TGTGCCTGGATTGTCAGTCGGACAGGGGAAAGGAGGGAGCAGTACTTC. Its translation: CAWIVSRTGERREQYF.